This TCR beta chain was identified in a study of immune reconstitution after stem cell transplant in scleroderma. One entry per CDR3 protein, called by TCRdb with MiXCR from the RT-PCR reads. The table includes roughly 3,000 distinct CDR3 sequences, 3.6% detected once. By sample share, this clonotype is medium-sized. Trimming at V came to 8 bases and at J to 1 base, leaving 5 bases not matched to a gene. Germline assignment: CDR1 SQVTM and CDR2 ANQGSEA. There are 13 residues in the CDR3. Collection took place before or after autologous hematopoietic stem cell transplantation (not recorded which). The TCR sequence derives from a human donor with systemic sclerosis. The chain employs TRBV29-1 and TRBJ1-1, with TRBD1 matching over 9 bases. CDR3 nucleotide sequence: TGCAGCACCCGGGGACAGGGGAACACTGAAGCTTTCTTT. Its protein is CSTRGQGNTEAFF.